This TCR beta chain came from a study of blood T cell repertoires in COVID-19. V was clipped by 5 bases and J by 5 bases; unmatched bases: 10. Germline CDR1 reads LGHNT; CDR2 reads FRNRAP. The CDR3 totals 15 residues. Clinical history as reported by participants underpinned cohort assignment. Profiled with immunoSEQ multiplex PCR; TCRdb holds only in-frame clones, not every one. The sample has around 170,000 clones, more than 85% seen once; the top ten hold 7%. This receptor was obtained from a woman between 45 and 60 years old who had recovered from COVID-19. The chain links TRBV12-5 to TRBJ2-5, with TRBD1 identical over 8 bases. The sequencing sample was made of PBMCs or T cells enriched from blood (not recorded which). The CDR3 sequence is CASGTWTGSPETQYF. For the CDR3, the DNA is TGTGCTAGTGGTACCTGGACAGGGAGTCCGGAGACCCAGTACTTC.